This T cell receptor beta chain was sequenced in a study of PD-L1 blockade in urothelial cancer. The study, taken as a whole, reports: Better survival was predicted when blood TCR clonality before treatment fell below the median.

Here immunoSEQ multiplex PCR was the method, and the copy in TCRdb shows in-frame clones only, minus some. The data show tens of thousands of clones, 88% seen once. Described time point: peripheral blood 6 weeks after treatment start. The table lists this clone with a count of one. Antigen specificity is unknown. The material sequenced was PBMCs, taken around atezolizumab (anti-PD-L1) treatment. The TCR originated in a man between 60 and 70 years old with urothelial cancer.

CDR3 sequence (DNA): TGTGCCAGTAGGACCTCTGGCGGGGTCGATGAGCAGTTCTTC. This gives the protein CASRTSGGVDEQFF. The genes are TRBV19 and TRBJ2-1; TRBD2 might be the D (6 bases). CDR1 is LNHDA, CDR2 SQIVND, per germline (reference sequence). This CDR3 spans 14 amino acids. The V end was cut by 6 bases, the J end by 8 bases, with 17 bases between.